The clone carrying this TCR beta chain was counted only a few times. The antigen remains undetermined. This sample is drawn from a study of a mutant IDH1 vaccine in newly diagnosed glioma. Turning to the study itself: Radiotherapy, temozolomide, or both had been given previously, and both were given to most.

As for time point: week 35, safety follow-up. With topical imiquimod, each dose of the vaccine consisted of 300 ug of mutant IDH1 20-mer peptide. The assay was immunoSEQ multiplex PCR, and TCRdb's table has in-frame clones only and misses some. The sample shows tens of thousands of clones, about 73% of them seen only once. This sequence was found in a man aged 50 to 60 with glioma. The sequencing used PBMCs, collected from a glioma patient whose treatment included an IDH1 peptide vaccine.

The CDR3 region has the DNA TGTGCCAGCAGATTTCGAGGGGCTAACACTGAAGCTTTCTTT. Its protein is CASRFRGANTEAFF. The rearrangement uses TRBV5-4 and TRBJ1-1; D is perhaps TRBD1 (5 bases). The germline V gene has CDR1 SGHNT and CDR2 YYREEE (reference sequence). V lost 5 bases, J lost 2 bases, and 13 bases lay in between. The CDR3 runs to 14 residues.